The 6 T cell receptor beta chains reported below all come from one sample, sequenced in a study of T-cell reconstitution after alpha-beta-depleted transplantation in children. Construction of the TCRbeta library involved unique molecular identifiers. TCRdb used MiXCR to reprocess the PCR reads, holding one entry per CDR3 protein. In the table there are fewer than 400,000 distinct CDR3 sequences, more than 20% of which are singletons. This specimen was PBMCs, mostly from graft donor cells, taken 180 days after TCRalphabeta/CD19-depleted stem cell transplant. These TCRs come from a male patient younger than 18 who had a stem cell transplant for acute lymphoblastic leukemia, so the T cells may come from the graft donor.

This clonotype was found a few times. The chain uses TRBV5-1 and TRBJ2-3; 9 bases match TRBD2. Germline V gene data show CDR1 as SGHRS and CDR2 as YFSETQ. The ends lost 1 base at V and 6 bases at J; junction bases unmatched: 12. CDR3 length: 17 residues. CDR3 coding DNA: TGCGCCAGCAGCTTGCCGCTGACTAGCGGAGGCTTCGATACGCAGTATTTT. This encodes CASSLPLTSGGFDTQYF. Drawing the rest from reference TRBV5-1 and TRBJ2-3, the complete variable domain is KAGVTQTPRYLIKTRGQQVTLSCSPISGHRSVSWYQQTPGQGLQFLFEYFSETQRNKGNFPGRFSGRQFSNSRSEMNVSTLELGDSALYLCASSLPLTSGGFDTQYFGPGTRLTVL.

This clonotype appeared a few times. V and J are TRBV6-5 and TRBJ2-1; 7 bases fit TRBD2. Unmatched junction bases numbered 3, after V lost 8 bases and J lost 2 bases. Germline CDR1 MNHEY, CDR2 SVGAGI. The CDR3 has 13 residues. CDR3 protein: CASWGGAYNEQFF. In DNA form, the CDR3 reads TGTGCCAGCTGGGGGGGGGCCTACAATGAGCAGTTCTTC.

The rearrangement joins TRBV11-1 to TRBJ2-1; 11 bases agree with TRBD2. V was pared by 1 base and J by 6 bases, with 5 bases of the junction left unmatched. This CDR3 has 16 amino acids. The germline gives CDR1 SGHAT, CDR2 FQDESV (reference sequence). This CDR3 reads CASSLDPGLAVNEQFF. The CDR3 region has the DNA TGTGCCAGCAGCTTAGACCCGGGACTAGCGGTCAATGAGCAGTTCTTC.

V gene TRBV27 combines with J gene TRBJ2-3; D may be TRBD2 (6 bases). The CDR3 extends over 13 amino acids. From germline, CDR1 is MNHEY and CDR2 SMNVEV (reference sequence). Deletions cut 3 bases from V and 10 bases from J, with 14 bases between. The CDR3 here is CASSFPTSSAQYF. CDR3 in DNA: TGTGCCAGCAGTTTCCCGACCTCTAGCGCGCAGTATTTT.

This clonotype came up a few times. The rearrangement uses TRBV5-8 and TRBJ1-5; D is uncertain. V was clipped by 4 bases and J by 3 bases, with 17 bases between them. CDR1 and CDR2 (germline): SGHTS, YDEGEE. CDR3 length: 16 amino acids. The CDR3 region is CASSPPPAATNQPQHF. The CDR3 DNA follows: TGTGCCAGCAGCCCCCCTCCTGCAGCAACCAATCAGCCCCAGCATTTT.

Many counts were recorded for this clonotype. The chain carries TRBV12-3 or TRBV12-4 and TRBJ2-5, with 8 nucleotides matching TRBD1. This CDR3 is 15 amino acids long. With 6 bases clipped from V and 4 bases from J, the junction kept 10 bases outside the gene matches. CDR3 sequence reads: CASSPGQVGRETQYF. CDR3 coding DNA: TGTGCCAGCAGCCCGGGACAGGTTGGGAGAGAGACCCAGTACTTC.